Shown below are 15 T cell receptor beta chains from a single sample sequenced in a study of blood T cell dynamics during melanoma immunotherapy. Time point denoted: pre-treatment baseline. Measured with immunoSEQ multiplex PCR; TCRdb has only the in-frame clones, and not every one. The repertoire holds around 13,000 clones, roughly 94% seen once, with approximately 0.2% in the top ten. The material was effector memory CD8+ T cells from blood, obtained from a patient treated with checkpoint blockade. The receptors come from a human donor with melanoma.

The genes are TRBV13 and TRBJ2-6; no firm D call. Trimming removed 0 bases at V and 1 base at J, with 13 bases between. The germline V gene encodes CDR1 PRHDT and CDR2 FYEKMQ (reference sequence). This CDR3 has 18 amino acids. The CDR3, as DNA: TGTGCCAGCAGCTTAGGCCTTTCGGTGGCTTCTGGGGCCAACGTCCTGACTTTC. This gives the protein CASSLGLSVASGANVLTF. Full variable domain (remainder filled in from reference TRBV13 and TRBJ2-6): AAGVIQSPRHLIKEKRETATLKCYPIPRHDTVYWYQQGPGQDPQFLISFYEKMQSDKGSIPDRFSAQQFSDYHSELNMSSLELGDSALYFCASSLGLSVASGANVLTFGAGSRLTVL.

The chain carries TRBV9 and TRBJ2-1; D is perhaps TRBD1 (6 bases). Trimming pared 2 bases from V and 6 bases from J, leaving 9 bases between. Germline CDR1 SGDLS, CDR2 YYNGEE. The CDR3 has 13 amino acids. CDR3 bases: TGTGCCAGCAGCGTCTCAGGGGTCAATGAGCAGTTCTTC. Translating gives CASSVSGVNEQFF.

The genes are TRBV27 and TRBJ2-7; D uncertain. This CDR3 region has 13 residues. Germline V gene sequence: CDR1 MNHEY, CDR2 SMNVEV (reference sequence). Trimming took off 3 bases at V and 7 bases at J, with 13 bases between the two ends. DNA for the CDR3: TGTGCCAGCAGTTTTGGCGGTGGCTTTGAGCAGTACTTC. Residues: CASSFGGGFEQYF.

The chain is built from TRBV19 and TRBJ1-5; no definite D call. CDR3 length: 14 residues. V gave up 6 bases and J gave up 6 bases, with 15 bases separating them. Germline-derived CDR1 and CDR2 are LNHDA and SQIVND (reference sequence). DNA of the CDR3: TGTGCCAGTAGGATGAGCGGCCCGAGTCAGCCCCAGCATTTT. Its protein is CASRMSGPSQPQHF.

The rearrangement links TRBV7-6 to TRBJ2-1; TRBD2 aligns across 15 bases. Germline-derived CDR1 and CDR2 are SGHVS and FNYEAQ. This CDR3 is built from 20 residues. Trimming cost V 1 base and J 4 bases; bases outside gene matches: 11. For the CDR3, the DNA is TGTGCCAGCAGCTTAGAAGCGGGACTAGCGGGAGGAAAGGGTTACAATGAGCAGTTCTTC. Translated, it gives CASSLEAGLAGGKGYNEQFF.

V usage is TRBV27 and J usage is TRBJ2-2, with 11 positions matching TRBD1. The CDR3 totals 16 residues. Per the germline V gene, CDR1 is MNHEY and CDR2 is SMNVEV (reference sequence). V lost 1 base, J lost 7 bases, and 5 bases stayed unmatched. The chain's CDR3 is CASSLYGTGGLGELFF. In DNA form, the CDR3 reads TGTGCCAGCAGTTTATACGGGACAGGGGGTCTCGGGGAGCTGTTTTTT.

The chain has TRBV9 and TRBJ2-7, with D possibly TRBD2 on 5 matching bases. The germline V gene encodes CDR1 SGDLS and CDR2 YYNGEE. CDR3 length: 13 amino acids. The germline V and J ends were trimmed by 0 bases and 7 bases, with 11 bases remaining between them. CDR3 DNA: TGTGCCAGCAGCGTAGGAGGGAGCGGAGAGCAGTACTTC. It translates to CASSVGGSGEQYF.

The rearrangement links TRBV27 to TRBJ1-5; D remains unclear. CDR1 is MNHEY, CDR2 SMNVEV, per germline (reference sequence). This CDR3 spans 12 amino acids. Trimming cost V 6 bases and J 4 bases, with 7 bases left between them. The CDR3 loop reads CASSRGNQPQHF. The CDR3, as DNA: TGTGCCAGCAGCCGCGGGAATCAGCCCCAGCATTTT.

This clone was found once. The chain recombines TRBV4-3 with TRBJ2-5; 9 nucleotides line up with TRBD1. The length of the CDR3 is 14 residues. The trim removed 2 bases at V and 11 bases at J, leaving 9 bases unmatched. The germline V gene encodes CDR1 LGHNA and CDR2 YSLEER. This CDR3 reads CASSQTGTGREQYF. CDR3 nucleotide sequence: TGCGCCAGCAGCCAAACTGGGACAGGGCGAGAGCAGTACTTC.

The chain uses TRBV10-3 and TRBJ2-1; TRBD1 agrees at 7 bases. The CDR3 contains 22 residues. CDR1 and CDR2 from the germline V gene are ENHRY and SYGVKD. V shed 6 bases and J 0 bases; nucleotides not matched to a gene: 26. Written as DNA, the CDR3 is TGTGCCATCAGCCCCGGCCAACCCCTCCGGGACAGAAAAATTAGCTCCTACAATGAGCAGTTCTTC. The encoded protein is CAISPGQPLRDRKISSYNEQFF.

CDR3 loop: CASAAGTVNTEAFF. The DNA of the CDR3 is TGTGCCAGCGCTGCCGGGACGGTGAACACTGAAGCTTTCTTT. The chain uses TRBV27 and TRBJ1-1; tentative D call: TRBD1 (5 bases). The CDR3 is made up of 14 amino acids. Germline CDR1 reads MNHEY; CDR2 reads SMNVEV (reference sequence). Trimming left V 8 bases short and J 0 bases short, with 13 bases between.

This clone occurred once. CDR3 region: CASSIGQAPYNEQFF. The CDR3 DNA reads TGTGCCAGTAGTATAGGACAGGCTCCCTACAATGAGCAGTTCTTC. The chain has TRBV19 and TRBJ2-1; D is perhaps TRBD1 (6 bases). V was shortened by 1 base and J by 2 bases, with 9 bases between the two germline ends. The CDR3 is 15 residues long. CDR1 and CDR2 (germline): LNHDA, SQIVND (reference sequence).

V is TRBV27 and J is TRBJ2-7; 8 nucleotides match TRBD1. Germline V gene data show CDR1 as MNHEY and CDR2 as SMNVEV (reference sequence). V lost 3 bases to trimming and J lost 4 bases; unmatched junction nucleotides: 5. The CDR3 consists of 14 residues. CDR3 residues: CASSFAGGKYEQYF. CDR3 bases: TGTGCCAGCAGTTTTGCAGGGGGCAAATACGAGCAGTACTTC.

This clone was detected once. The V gene is TRBV28, the J gene TRBJ2-7; TRBD2 might be the D (6 bases). Trimming took 5 bases from V and 6 from J, leaving 20 bases between them. The CDR3 loop spans 15 amino acids. The germline V gene encodes CDR1 MDHEN and CDR2 SYDVKM. The CDR3 nucleotides are TGTGCCAGCAGTCCGCGGGCACTAGCTCCCTTCGAGCAGTACTTC. Amino acid sequence: CASSPRALAPFEQYF.

This clone appeared a single time. The gene calls are TRBV30 and TRBJ2-7; D is perhaps TRBD2 (5 bases). The CDR3 has 13 residues. The V gene's germline CDR1 is GTSNPN and CDR2 SVGIG (reference sequence). Trimming removed 0 bases from V and 5 bases from J, with 11 bases in between. CDR3 residues: CAWSVRGNDEQYF. Here the CDR3 DNA reads TGTGCCTGGAGTGTAAGAGGGAACGACGAGCAGTACTTC.